The entry below gives a single TCR beta chain sequence along with its context. Germline V gene data show CDR1 as SGHKS and CDR2 as YYEKEE (reference sequence). The CDR3 has 15 residues. V gave up 0 bases and J gave up 0 bases, with 9 bases separating them. The data were taken from a study of blood T cell repertoires in COVID-19. Overall study context: T cells, B-cell-depleted T cells, or PBMCs provided the cDNA or gDNA that served as material.

Generated by immunoSEQ multiplex PCR, the TCRdb table keeps only in-frame clones and is missing some. The table has 100,000 to 150,000 clones, about 79% seen once; the top ten hold around 37%. The source material was peripheral blood. The TCR comes from a man aged 35 to 55 with active or convalescent COVID-19. The V call is TRBV5-5, the J call TRBJ1-1; D is undetermined. CDR3 bases: TGTGCCAGCAGCTTGGTTGGAGGGATGAACACTGAAGCTTTCTTT. Protein: CASSLVGGMNTEAFF.